This T cell receptor beta chain was recovered during a study of OX40 agonist ivuxolimab in advanced cancers. To note about this clone: Its antigen is still unknown.

CDR3 size: 15 residues. Looked up from germline, CDR1 is SGHRS and CDR2 is YFSETQ. With 4 bases removed from V and 0 bases from J, the gap between germline ends came to 14 bases. Produced via immunoSEQ multiplex PCR; TCRdb's table is partial and in-frame only. The table includes about 81,000 clones, approximately 90% detected once. Whole-study results and caveats: At 0.1 to 3.0 mg/kg, clonal expansion of CD4+ and CD8+ blood T cells had occurred by week 6.

This sequence joins TRBV5-1 and TRBJ2-7, with D possibly matching TRBD1 (5 bases). This specimen consisted of CD4+ or CD8+ T cells sorted from blood, obtained in a trial of the OX40 agonist ivuxolimab. The TCR was taken from an adult with an advanced solid tumor such as melanoma, head and neck, liver or kidney cancer. The chain's CDR3 is CASSQRSQGSYEQYF. CDR3 bases: TGCGCCAGCAGCCAACGCTCGCAGGGCTCCTACGAGCAGTACTTC.